This T cell receptor (beta chain) appears in the sequencing data of a study of blood T cell repertoires in COVID-19. Study overall: Sources were T cells, B-cell-depleted T cells, or PBMCs; the material itself was cDNA or gDNA.

The assay was immunoSEQ multiplex PCR, and TCRdb's table has in-frame clones only and misses some. The sample yields some 220,000 clones, roughly 88% seen once. The clonotype was recovered from a man aged 50 to 60 with active or convalescent COVID-19. Sequenced sample: peripheral blood.

DNA of the CDR3: TGTGCCAGCAGCCGCGGCCCCAAGACAGGGAAAGGGGTTGGCTACACCTTC. Its translation: CASSRGPKTGKGVGYTF. The J gene is TRBJ1-2, the V gene TRBV7-8, with 7 bases aligning to TRBD1. J was trimmed by 7 bases and V by 5 bases; bases with no gene match: 19. Per the germline V gene, CDR1 is SGHVS and CDR2 is FQNEAQ. This CDR3 comprises 17 residues.